The clone carrying this T cell receptor beta chain was seen a few times. Its antigen is unknown. V gave up 4 bases and J gave up 1 base, with 12 bases separating them. The CDR3 totals 14 residues. Germline V gene data show CDR1 as DFQATT and CDR2 as SNEGSKA (reference sequence). TCRdb analysed the 5' RACE reads with MiXCR anew, one entry per CDR3 protein. The sample has 180,000 or so distinct CDR3 sequences, roughly 11% seen once. These data originate in a study of T-cell memory formation after mild COVID-19. Study context: Most TCR clusters belonged to a single donor. Study results and limitations: In pre-infection memory, a portion of responding clones appeared, which suggested that cross-reactive memory joined.

The V gene is TRBV20-1, the J gene TRBJ2-3; D is ambiguous. Sequenced: PBMCs or a T cell subset sorted from them (not recorded which). The clonotype comes from a man between 18 and 35 years old who had mild COVID-19 (a few samples of this study predate the infection). Cell type and time point are not known. CDR3 sequence reads: CSAIDTVGTDTQYF. The CDR3 DNA follows: TGCAGTGCTATCGATACTGTCGGCACAGATACGCAGTATTTT.